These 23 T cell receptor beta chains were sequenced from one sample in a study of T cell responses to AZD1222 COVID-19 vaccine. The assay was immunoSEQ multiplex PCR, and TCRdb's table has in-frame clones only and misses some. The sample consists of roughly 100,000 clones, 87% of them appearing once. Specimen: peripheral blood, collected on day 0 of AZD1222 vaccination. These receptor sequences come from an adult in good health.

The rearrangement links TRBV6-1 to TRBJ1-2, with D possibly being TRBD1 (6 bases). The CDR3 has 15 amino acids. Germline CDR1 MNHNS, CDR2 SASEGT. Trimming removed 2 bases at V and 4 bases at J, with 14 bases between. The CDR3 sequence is CASSEFEGGLYGYTF. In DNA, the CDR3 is TGTGCCAGCAGTGAATTCGAGGGGGGACTCTATGGCTACACCTTC.

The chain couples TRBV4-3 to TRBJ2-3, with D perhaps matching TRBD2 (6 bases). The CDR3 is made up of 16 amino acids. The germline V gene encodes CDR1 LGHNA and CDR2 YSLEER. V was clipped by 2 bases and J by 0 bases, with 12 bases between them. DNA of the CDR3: TGCGCCAGCAGCCAACGGAGTAGCGGCAGCACAGATACGCAGTATTTT. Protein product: CASSQRSSGSTDTQYF.

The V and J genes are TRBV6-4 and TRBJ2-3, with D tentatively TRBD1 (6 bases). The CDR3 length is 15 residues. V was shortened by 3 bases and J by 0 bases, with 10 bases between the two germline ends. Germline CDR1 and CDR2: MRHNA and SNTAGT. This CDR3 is CASSDGGGSTDTQYF. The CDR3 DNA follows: TGTGCCAGCAGTGATGGGGGCGGCAGCACAGATACGCAGTATTTT.

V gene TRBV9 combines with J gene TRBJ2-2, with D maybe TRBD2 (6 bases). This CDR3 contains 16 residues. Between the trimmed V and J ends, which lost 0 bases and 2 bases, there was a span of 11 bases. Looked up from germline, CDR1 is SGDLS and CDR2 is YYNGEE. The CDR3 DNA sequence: TGTGCCAGCAGCGTAGGCGGACTACCTAACACCGGGGAGCTGTTTTTT. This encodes CASSVGGLPNTGELFF.

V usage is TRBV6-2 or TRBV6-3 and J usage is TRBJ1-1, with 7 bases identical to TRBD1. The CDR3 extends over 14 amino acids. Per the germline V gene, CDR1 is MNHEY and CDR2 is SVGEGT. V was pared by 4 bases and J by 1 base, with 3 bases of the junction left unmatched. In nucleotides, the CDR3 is TGTGCCAGCAGTTTGACAGGGACGAACACTGAAGCTTTCTTT. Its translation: CASSLTGTNTEAFF.

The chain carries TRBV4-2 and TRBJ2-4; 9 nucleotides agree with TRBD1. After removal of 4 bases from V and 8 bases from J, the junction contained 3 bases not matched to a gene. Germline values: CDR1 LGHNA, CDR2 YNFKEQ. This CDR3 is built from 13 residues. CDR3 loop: CASSPDRGDIQYF. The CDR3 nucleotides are TGTGCCAGCAGCCCCGACAGGGGGGACATTCAGTACTTC.

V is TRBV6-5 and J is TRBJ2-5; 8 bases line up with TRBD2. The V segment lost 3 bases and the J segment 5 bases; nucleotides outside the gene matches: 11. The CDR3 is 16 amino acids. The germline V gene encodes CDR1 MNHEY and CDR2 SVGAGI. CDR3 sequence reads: CASSYSSRGGRETQYF. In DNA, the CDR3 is TGTGCCAGCAGTTATTCCTCTCGGGGGGGCCGGGAGACCCAGTACTTC.

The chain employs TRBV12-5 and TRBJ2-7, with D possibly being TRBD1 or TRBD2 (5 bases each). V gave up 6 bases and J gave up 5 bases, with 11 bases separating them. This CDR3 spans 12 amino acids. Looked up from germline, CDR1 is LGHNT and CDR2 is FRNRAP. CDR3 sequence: CASGRDGDEQYV. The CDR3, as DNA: TGTGCTAGTGGCCGGGACGGAGACGAGCAGTACGTC.

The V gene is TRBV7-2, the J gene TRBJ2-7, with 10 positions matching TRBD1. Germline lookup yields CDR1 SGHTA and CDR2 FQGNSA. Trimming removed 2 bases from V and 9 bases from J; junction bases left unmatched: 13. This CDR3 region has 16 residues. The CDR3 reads CASSLRDRDRGGWQYF. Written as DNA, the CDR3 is TGTGCCAGCAGCTTACGCGACCGGGACAGGGGAGGCTGGCAGTACTTC.

The CDR3 sequence is CSASTVFLSSDTQYF. DNA of the CDR3: TGCAGTGCTAGTACCGTATTTCTGTCTTCGGATACGCAGTATTTT. The V call is TRBV20-1, the J call TRBJ2-3; D gene unclear. The V and J ends lost 3 bases and 6 bases respectively, with 19 bases between them. Germline V gene sequence: CDR1 DFQATT, CDR2 SNEGSKA (reference sequence). The CDR3 sequence is 15 residues long.

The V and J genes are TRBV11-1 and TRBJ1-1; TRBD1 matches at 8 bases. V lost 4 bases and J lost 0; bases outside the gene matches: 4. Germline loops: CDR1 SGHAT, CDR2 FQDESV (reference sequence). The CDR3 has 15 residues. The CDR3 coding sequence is TGTGCCAGCAGCTCGGGGACAGGTCTGAACACTGAAGCTTTCTTT. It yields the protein CASSSGTGLNTEAFF.

In nucleotides, the CDR3 is TGTGCCAGCAGTACCCCCTTGACAGGGGGTTTGGAAAAACTGTTTTTT. Its protein is CASSTPLTGGLEKLFF. The gene calls are TRBV2 and TRBJ1-4; 9 bases line up with TRBD1. With 5 bases clipped from V and 8 bases from J, the junction kept 12 bases outside the gene matches. Germline V gene sequence: CDR1 SNHLY, CDR2 FYNNEI. This CDR3 has 16 amino acids. Together with reference TRBV2 and TRBJ1-4, the CDR3 gives the full variable domain: EPEVTQTPSHQVTQMGQEVILRCVPISNHLYFYWYRQILGQKVEFLVSFYNNEISEKSEIFDDQFSVERPDGSNFTLKIRSTKLEDSAMYFCASSTPLTGGLEKLFFGSGTQLSVL.

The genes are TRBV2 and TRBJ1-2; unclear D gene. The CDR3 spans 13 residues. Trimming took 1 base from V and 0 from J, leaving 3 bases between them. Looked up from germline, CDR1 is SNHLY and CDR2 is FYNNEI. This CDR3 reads CASSEGPNYGYTF. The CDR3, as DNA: TGTGCCAGCAGTGAAGGACCTAACTATGGCTACACCTTC.

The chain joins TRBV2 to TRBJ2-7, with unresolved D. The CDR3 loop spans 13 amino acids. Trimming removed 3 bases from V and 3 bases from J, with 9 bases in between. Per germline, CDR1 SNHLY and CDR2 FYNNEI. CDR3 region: CASSDMRNYEQYF. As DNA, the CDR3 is TGTGCCAGCAGTGATATGCGGAACTACGAGCAGTACTTC.

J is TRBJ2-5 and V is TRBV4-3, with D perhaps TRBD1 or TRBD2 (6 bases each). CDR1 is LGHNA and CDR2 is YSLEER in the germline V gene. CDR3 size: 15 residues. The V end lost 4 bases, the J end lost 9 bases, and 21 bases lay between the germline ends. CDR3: CASSRELGTGASQYF. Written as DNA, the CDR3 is TGCGCCAGCAGCCGGGAACTCGGGACGGGGGCGTCCCAGTACTTC.

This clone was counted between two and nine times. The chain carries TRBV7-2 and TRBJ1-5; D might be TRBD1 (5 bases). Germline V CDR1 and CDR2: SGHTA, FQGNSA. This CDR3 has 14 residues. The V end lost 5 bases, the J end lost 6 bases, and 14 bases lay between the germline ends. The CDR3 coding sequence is TGTGCCAGCAGCCCCGGGCCTGGGGGTCAGCCCCAGCATTTT. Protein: CASSPGPGGQPQHF.

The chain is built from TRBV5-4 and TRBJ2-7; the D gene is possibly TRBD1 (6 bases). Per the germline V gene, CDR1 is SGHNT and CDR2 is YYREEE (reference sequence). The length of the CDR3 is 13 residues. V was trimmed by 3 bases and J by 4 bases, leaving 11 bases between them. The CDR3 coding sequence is TGTGCCAGCAGCTCTACAGGGACATACGAGCAGTACTTC. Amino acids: CASSSTGTYEQYF.

This chain's CDR3 is CASSLDGGREKLFF. In DNA form, the CDR3 reads TGTGCCAGCAGCTTAGACGGGGGTAGAGAAAAACTGTTTTTT. This chain connects TRBV7-2 to TRBJ1-4; D perhaps matches TRBD1 (5 bases). The germline gives CDR1 SGHTA, CDR2 FQGNSA. Deletions cut 1 base from V and 8 bases from J, with 11 bases between. The CDR3 spans 14 residues. The whole variable domain, remainder taken from reference TRBV7-2 and TRBJ1-4, is GAGVSQSPSNKVTEKGKDVELRCDPISGHTALYWYRQSLGQGLEFLIYFQGNSAPDKSGLPSDRFSAERTGGSVSTLTIQRTQQEDSAVYLCASSLDGGREKLFFGSGTQLSVL.

The CDR3 sequence: CASTSTSGIRTDTQYF. CDR3 bases: TGTGCCAGCACGTCGACTAGCGGGATCCGCACAGATACGCAGTATTTT. The chain joins TRBV5-6 to TRBJ2-3; 11 nucleotides line up with TRBD2. V lost 6 bases and J lost 1; bases outside the gene matches: 7. Germline assignment: CDR1 SGHDT and CDR2 YYEEEE. The CDR3 runs 16 residues.

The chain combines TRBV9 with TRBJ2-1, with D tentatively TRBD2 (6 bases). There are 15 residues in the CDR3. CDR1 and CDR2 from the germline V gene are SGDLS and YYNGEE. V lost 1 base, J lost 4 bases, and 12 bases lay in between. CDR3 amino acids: CASSVRGERYNEQFF. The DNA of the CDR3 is TGTGCCAGCAGCGTACGCGGGGAGAGATACAATGAGCAGTTCTTC.

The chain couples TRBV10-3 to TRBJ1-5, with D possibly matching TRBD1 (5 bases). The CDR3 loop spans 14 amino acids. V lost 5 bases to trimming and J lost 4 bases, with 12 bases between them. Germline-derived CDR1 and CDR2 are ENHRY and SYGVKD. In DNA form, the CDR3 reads TGTGCCATCAGTCAGGGTATCCCGAATCAGCCCCAGCATTTT. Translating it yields CAISQGIPNQPQHF.

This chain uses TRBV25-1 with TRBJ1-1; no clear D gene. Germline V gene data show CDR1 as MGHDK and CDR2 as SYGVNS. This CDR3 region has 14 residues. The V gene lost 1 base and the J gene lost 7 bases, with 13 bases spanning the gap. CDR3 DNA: TGTGCCAGCAGTGAATTCATCGACGTGAGTGAAGCTTTCTTT. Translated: CASSEFIDVSEAFF.

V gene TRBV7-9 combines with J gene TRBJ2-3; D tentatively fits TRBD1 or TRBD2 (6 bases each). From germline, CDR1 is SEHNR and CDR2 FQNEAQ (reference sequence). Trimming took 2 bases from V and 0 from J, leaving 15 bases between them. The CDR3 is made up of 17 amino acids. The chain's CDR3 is CASSLLPGGPSTDTQYF. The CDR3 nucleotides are TGTGCCAGCAGCTTACTTCCCGGGGGCCCTAGCACAGATACGCAGTATTTT.